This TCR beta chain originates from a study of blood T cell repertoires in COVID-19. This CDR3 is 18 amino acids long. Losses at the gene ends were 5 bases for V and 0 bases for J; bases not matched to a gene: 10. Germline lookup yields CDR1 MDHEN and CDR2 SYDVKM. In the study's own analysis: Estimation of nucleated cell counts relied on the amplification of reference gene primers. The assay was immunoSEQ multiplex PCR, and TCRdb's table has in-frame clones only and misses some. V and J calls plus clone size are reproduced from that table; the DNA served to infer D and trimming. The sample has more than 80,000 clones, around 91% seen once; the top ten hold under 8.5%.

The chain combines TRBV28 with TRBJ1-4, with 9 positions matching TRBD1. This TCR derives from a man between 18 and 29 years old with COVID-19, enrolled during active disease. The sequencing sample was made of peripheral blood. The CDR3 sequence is CASSRPLRQGATNEKLFF. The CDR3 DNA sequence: TGTGCCAGCAGTAGACCCTTGAGACAGGGGGCAACTAATGAAAAACTGTTTTTT.